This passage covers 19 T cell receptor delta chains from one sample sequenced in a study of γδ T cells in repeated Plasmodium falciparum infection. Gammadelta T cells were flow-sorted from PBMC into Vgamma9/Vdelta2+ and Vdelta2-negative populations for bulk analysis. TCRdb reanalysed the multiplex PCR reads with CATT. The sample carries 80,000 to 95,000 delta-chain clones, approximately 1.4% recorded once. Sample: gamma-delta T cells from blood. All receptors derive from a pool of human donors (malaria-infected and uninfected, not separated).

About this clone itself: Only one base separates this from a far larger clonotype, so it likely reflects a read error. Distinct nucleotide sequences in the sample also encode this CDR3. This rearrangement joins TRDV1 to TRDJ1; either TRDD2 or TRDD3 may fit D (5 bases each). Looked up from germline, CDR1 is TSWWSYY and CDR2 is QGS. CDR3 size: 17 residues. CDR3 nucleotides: TGTGCTCTCGGGGAACCGGGCTTCCGACGACACACCGATAAACCCATCTTT. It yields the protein CALGEPGFRRHTDKPIF.

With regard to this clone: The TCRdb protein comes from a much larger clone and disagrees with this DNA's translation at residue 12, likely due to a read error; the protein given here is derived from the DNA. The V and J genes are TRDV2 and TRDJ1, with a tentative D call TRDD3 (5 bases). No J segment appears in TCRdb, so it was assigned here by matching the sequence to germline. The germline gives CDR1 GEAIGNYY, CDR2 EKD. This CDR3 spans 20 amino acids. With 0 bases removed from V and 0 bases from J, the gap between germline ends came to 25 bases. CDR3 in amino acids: CACDTVKGTSRVSYTDKLIF. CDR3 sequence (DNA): TGTGCCTGTGACACCGTGAAGGGGACTTCAAGGGTCTCGTACACCGATAAACTCATCTTT.

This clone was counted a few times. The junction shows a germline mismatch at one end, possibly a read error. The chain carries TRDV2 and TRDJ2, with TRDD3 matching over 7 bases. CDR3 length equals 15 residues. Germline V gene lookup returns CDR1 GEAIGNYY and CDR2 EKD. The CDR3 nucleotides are TGTGCCTGTGACACGCTGGGGGTTCGTACAGCACAACTCACCTTT. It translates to CACDTLGVRTAQLTF.

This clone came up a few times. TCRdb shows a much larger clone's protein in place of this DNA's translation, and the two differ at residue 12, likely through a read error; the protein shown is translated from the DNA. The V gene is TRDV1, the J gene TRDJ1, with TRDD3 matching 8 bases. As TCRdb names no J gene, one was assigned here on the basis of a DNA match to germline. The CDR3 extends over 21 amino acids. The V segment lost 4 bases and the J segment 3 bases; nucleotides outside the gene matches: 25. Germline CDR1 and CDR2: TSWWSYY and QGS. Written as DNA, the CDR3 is TGTGCTCTTGGGGGTCCGTTCCCTCCCAGTACTGAGGGATACGCTCCCGATAAACTCATCTTT. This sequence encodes CALGGPFPPSTEGYAPDKLIF.

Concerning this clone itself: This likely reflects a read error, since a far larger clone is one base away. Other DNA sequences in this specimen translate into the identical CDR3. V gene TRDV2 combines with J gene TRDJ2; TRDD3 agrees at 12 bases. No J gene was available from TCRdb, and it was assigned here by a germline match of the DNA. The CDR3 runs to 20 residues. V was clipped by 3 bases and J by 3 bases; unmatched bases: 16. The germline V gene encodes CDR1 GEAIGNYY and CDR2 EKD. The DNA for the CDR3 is TGTGCCTGTGACCCCAGGGGTCCTCTGGGGGATACGAATCTGACAGCACAACTCTTCTTT. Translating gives CACDPRGPLGDTNLTAQLFF.

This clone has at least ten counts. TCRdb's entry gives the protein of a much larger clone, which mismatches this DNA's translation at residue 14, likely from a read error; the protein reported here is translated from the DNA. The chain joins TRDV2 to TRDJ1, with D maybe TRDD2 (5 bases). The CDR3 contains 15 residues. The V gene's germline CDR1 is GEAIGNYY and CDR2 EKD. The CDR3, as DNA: TGTGCCTGTGACCCTCTACTCCTAAGGGCCGATAAACTCACCTTT. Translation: CACDPLLLRADKLTF.

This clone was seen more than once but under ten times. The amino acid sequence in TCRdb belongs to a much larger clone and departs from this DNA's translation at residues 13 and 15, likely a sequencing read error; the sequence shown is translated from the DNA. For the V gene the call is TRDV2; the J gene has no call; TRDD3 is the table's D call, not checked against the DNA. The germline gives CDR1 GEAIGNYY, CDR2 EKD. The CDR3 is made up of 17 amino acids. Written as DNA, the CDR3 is TGTGCCTGTGACTCATTACTGGGGGATACGTACACCGGTAAACCCATCTTT. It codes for CACDSLLGDTYTGKPIF.

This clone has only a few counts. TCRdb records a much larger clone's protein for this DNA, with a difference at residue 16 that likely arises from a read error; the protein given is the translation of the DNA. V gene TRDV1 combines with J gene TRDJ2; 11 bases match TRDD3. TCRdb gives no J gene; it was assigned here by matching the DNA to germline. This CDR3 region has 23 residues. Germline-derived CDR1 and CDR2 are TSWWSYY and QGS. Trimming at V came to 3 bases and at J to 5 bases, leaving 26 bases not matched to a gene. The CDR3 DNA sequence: TGTGCTCTTGGGGACCTCCTTCCTACGATTCCGTACTGGGGGATAGCTCCAACAGCACAACTCTTCTTT. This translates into CALGDLLPTIPYWGIAPTAQLFF.

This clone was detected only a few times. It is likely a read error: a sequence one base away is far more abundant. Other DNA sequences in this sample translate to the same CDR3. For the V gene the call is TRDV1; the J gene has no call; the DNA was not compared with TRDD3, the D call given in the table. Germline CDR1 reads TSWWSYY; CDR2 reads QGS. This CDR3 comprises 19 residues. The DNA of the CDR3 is TGTGCTCTTGGGGAACTATGTTACTTCCCCGGATCTATTACCGATAAACTCATCTTC. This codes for CALGELCYFPGSITDKLIF.

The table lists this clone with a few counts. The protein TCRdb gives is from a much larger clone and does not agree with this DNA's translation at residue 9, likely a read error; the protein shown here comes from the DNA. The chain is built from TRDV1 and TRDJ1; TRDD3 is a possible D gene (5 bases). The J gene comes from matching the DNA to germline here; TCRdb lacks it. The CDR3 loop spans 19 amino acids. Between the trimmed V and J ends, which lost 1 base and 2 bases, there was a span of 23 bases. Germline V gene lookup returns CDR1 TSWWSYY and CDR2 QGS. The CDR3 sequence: CALGERPGLAHHVTDKLIF. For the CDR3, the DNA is TGTGCTCTTGGGGAACGGCCTGGGTTGGCCCACCATGTAACCGATAAACTCATCTTT.

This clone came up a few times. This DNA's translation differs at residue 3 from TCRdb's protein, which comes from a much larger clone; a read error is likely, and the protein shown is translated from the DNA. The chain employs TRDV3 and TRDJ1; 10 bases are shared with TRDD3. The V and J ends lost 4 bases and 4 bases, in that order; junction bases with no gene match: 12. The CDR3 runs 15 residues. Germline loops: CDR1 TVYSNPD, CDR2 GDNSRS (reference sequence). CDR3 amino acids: CASSWGILLLDKLIF. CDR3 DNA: TGTGCCTCTAGTTGGGGGATACTACTACTCGATAAACTCATCTTT.

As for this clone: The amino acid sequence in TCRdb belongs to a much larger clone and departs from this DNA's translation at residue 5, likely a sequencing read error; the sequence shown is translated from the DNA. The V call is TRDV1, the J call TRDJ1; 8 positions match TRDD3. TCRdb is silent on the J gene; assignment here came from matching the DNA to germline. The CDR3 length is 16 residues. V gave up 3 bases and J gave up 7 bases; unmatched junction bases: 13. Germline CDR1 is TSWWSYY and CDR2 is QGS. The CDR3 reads CALGDKPIVLGGKLIF. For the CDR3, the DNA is TGTGCTCTTGGGGACAAACCCATCGTACTGGGGGGTAAACTCATCTTT.

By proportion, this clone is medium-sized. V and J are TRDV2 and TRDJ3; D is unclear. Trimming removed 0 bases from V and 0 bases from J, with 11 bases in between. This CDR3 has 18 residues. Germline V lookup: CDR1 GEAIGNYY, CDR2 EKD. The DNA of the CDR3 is TGTGCCTGTGACACCGTACTGTACTCCTCCTGGGACACCCGACAGATGTTTTTC. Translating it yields CACDTVLYSSWDTRQMFF.

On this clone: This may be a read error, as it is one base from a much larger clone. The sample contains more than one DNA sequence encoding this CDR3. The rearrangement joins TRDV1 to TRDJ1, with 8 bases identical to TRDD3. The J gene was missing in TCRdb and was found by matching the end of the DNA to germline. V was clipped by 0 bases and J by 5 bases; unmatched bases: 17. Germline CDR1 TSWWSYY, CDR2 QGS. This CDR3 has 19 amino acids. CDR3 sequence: CALGELSLRRGDTWDKLIF. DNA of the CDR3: TGTGCTCTTGGGGAACTGAGCCTGCGTCGAGGGGATACTTGGGATAAACTCATCTTT.

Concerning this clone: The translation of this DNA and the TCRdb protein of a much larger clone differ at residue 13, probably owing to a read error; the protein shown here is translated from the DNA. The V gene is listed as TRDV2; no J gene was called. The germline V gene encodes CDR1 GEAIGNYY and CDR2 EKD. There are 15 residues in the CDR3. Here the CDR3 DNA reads TGTGCCTGTGACACCGTAGGGCCGTACACCGATAAACCCATCTTT. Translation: CACDTVGPYTDKPIF.

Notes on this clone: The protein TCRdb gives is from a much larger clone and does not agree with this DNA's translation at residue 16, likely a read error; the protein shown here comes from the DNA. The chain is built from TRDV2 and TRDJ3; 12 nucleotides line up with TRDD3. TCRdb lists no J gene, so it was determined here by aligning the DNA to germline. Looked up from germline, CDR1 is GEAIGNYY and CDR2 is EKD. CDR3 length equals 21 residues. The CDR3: CACDTGAAGGYGSWDARQMFF. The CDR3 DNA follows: TGTGCCTGTGACACCGGAGCTGCTGGGGGATACGGATCCTGGGACGCCCGACAGATGTTTTTC.

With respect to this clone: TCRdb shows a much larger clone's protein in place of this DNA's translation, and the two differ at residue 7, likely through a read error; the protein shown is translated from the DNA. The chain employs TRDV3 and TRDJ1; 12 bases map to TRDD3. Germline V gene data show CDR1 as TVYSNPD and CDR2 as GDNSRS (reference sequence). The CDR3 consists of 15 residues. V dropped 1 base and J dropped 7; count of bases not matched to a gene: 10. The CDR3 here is CAFMVRAGGYAKLIF. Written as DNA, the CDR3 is TGTGCCTTTATGGTCCGTGCTGGGGGATACGCTAAACTCATCTTT.

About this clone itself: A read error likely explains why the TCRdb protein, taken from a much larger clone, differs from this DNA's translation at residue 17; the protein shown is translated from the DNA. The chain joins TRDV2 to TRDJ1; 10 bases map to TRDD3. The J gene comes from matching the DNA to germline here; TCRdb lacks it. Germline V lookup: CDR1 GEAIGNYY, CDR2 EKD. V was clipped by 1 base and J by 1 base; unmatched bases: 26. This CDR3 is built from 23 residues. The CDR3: CACDTNAKSSAVLGDFRTDKLIF. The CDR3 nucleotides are TGTGCCTGTGACACGAACGCCAAGTCCTCCGCCGTACTGGGGGATTTCCGCACCGATAAACTCATCTTT.

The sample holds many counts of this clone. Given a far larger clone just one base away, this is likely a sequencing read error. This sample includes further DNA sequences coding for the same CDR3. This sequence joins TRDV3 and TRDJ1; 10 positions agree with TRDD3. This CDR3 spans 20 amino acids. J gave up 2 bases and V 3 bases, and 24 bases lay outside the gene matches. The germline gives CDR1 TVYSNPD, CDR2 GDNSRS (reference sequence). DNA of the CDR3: TGTGCCTTCCCCTCCCAATTTACTGGGGGATCCGCTGGGGGAACCGATAAACTCATCTTT. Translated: CAFPSQFTGGSAGGTDKLIF. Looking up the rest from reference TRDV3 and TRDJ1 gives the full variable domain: CDKVTQSSPDQTVASGSEVVLLCTYDTVYSNPDLFWYRIRPDYSFQFVFYGDNSRSEGADFTQGRFSVKHILTQKAFHLVISPVRTEDSATYYCAFPSQFTGGSAGGTDKLIFGKGTRVTVEP.